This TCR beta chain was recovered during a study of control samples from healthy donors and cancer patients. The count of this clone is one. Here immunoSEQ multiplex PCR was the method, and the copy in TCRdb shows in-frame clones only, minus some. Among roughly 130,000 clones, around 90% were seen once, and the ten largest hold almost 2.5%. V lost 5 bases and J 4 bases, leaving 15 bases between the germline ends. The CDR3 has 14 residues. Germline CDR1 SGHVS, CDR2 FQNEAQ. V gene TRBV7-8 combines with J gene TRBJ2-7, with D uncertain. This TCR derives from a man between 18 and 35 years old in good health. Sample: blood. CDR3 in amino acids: CASSPNGVHYEQYV. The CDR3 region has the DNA TGTGCCAGCAGCCCAAATGGAGTTCATTACGAGCAGTACGTC.